The 11 T cell receptor beta chains reported below all come from one sample, sequenced in a study of human T cells and chemical hapten exposure. Time point given: patch test 3, about 24 weeks after DPC sensitization. Treatment: therapeutic diphenylcyclopropenone sensitization with weekly scalp DPC. TCRdb re-derived calls from the RACE reads in MiXCR, one entry per CDR3 protein. The sample consists of 100,000 to 150,000 distinct CDR3 sequences, 11% of them appearing once. The sequenced sample was whole blood, obtained in connection with sensitization to the hapten diphenylcyclopropenone (DPC). The source is a woman in her 50s with alopecia areata. Some clones in this sample may be carry-over from other donors' samples.

This clonotype was picked up a small number of times. The V and J genes are TRBV6-6 and TRBJ1-5; the D is unclear. Germline V gene lookup returns CDR1 MNHNY and CDR2 SVGAGI (reference sequence). Trimming took off 6 bases at V and 0 bases at J, with 6 bases between the two ends. The CDR3 sequence is 13 residues long. CDR3 protein: CASRADSNQPQHF. In DNA form, the CDR3 reads TGTGCCAGCAGGGCGGATAGCAATCAGCCCCAGCATTTT.

There are a few counts of this clonotype. The rearrangement links TRBV12-3 or TRBV12-4 to TRBJ1-6, with a possible D match to TRBD1 (6 bases). Between the trimmed V and J ends, which lost 8 bases and 5 bases, there was a span of 16 bases. The CDR3 extends over 15 amino acids. CDR3 coding DNA: TGTGCCAGCGCATTGGGGGGGCTAAATAATTCACCCCTCCACTTT. This codes for CASALGGLNNSPLHF.

This clonotype was seen only a few times. The DNA for the CDR3 is TGCGCCAGCAGCCAAGATATATATTCTGGAAACACCATATATTTT. Translating it yields CASSQDIYSGNTIYF. V gene TRBV4-1 combines with J gene TRBJ1-3, with D uncertain. The CDR3 extends over 15 amino acids. Germline CDR1 MGHRA, CDR2 YSYEKL. V lost 0 bases, J lost 1 base, and 7 bases lay in between.

This clonotype was picked up many times. The genes are TRBV29-1 and TRBJ1-1, with D possibly matching TRBD1 (6 bases). The V end lost 5 bases, the J end lost 0 bases, and 13 bases lay between the germline ends. The CDR3 is made up of 14 amino acids. Germline CDR1 SQVTM, CDR2 ANQGSEA. The DNA of the CDR3 is TGCAGCGTTTTACCGACAGGCATGAACACTGAAGCTTTCTTT. Protein sequence: CSVLPTGMNTEAFF.

This clonotype was counted a few times. V usage is TRBV29-1 and J usage is TRBJ1-1, with a tentative D call TRBD1 (6 bases). The CDR3 spans 15 residues. V was shortened by 4 bases and J by 0 bases, with 15 bases between the two germline ends. Germline V lookup: CDR1 SQVTM, CDR2 ANQGSEA. The CDR3 region has the DNA TGCAGCGTTGTAGTATTCGGGACACTGAACACTGAAGCTTTCTTT. Residues: CSVVVFGTLNTEAFF.

This rearrangement joins TRBV5-1 to TRBJ1-2; no reliable D call. The CDR3 loop spans 14 amino acids. V was shortened by 1 base and J by 4 bases, with 11 bases between the two germline ends. CDR1 and CDR2 (germline): SGHRS, YFSETQ. The DNA for the CDR3 is TGCGCCAGCAGCTTGTTGCAGCGAGGCTATGGCTACACCTTC. The encoded protein is CASSLLQRGYGYTF.

The chain joins TRBV5-6 to TRBJ2-1; 8 bases map to TRBD1. The CDR3 length is 14 residues. J lost 4 bases, V lost 2 bases, and 2 bases had no gene match. CDR1 is SGHDT, CDR2 YYEEEE, per germline. The CDR3 DNA reads TGTGCCAGCAGCTTCGGGACAGGATACAATGAGCAGTTCTTC. Translating it yields CASSFGTGYNEQFF.

Ten or more counts support this clonotype. V and J are TRBV20-1 and TRBJ2-7; 10 bases align to TRBD1. The CDR3 totals 15 residues. V lost 5 bases to trimming and J lost 0 bases; unmatched junction nucleotides: 7. The germline V gene has CDR1 DFQATT and CDR2 SNEGSKA (reference sequence). CDR3 residues: CSALEGQGVSYEQYF. DNA for the CDR3: TGCAGTGCTTTAGAAGGACAGGGGGTCTCCTACGAGCAGTACTTC.

V gene TRBV28 combines with J gene TRBJ2-3; D not resolved. CDR1 and CDR2 from the germline V gene are MDHEN and SYDVKM. Deletions cut 4 bases from V and 6 bases from J, with 14 bases between. The CDR3 sequence is 14 residues long. The CDR3 sequence is CASSSGPGVDTQYF. CDR3 sequence (DNA): TGTGCCAGCAGTTCCGGTCCCGGCGTGGATACGCAGTATTTT.

This clonotype was counted ten times or more. The genes are TRBV29-1 and TRBJ1-1, with a weak D call TRBD1 (5 bases). This CDR3 has 13 amino acids. Trimming took 1 base from V and 4 from J, leaving 10 bases between them. Germline CDR1 reads SQVTM; CDR2 reads ANQGSEA. This CDR3 is CSVEGDGGTEAFF. Here the CDR3 DNA reads TGCAGCGTTGAAGGGGATGGGGGCACTGAAGCTTTCTTT.

This clonotype has more than one count but fewer than ten. The chain employs TRBV25-1 and TRBJ2-1, with TRBD1 matching 12 bases. V was pared by 5 bases and J by 4 bases, with 3 bases of the junction left unmatched. The CDR3 is 15 amino acids. Per germline, CDR1 MGHDK and CDR2 SYGVNS. The CDR3 is CASSSGQGAYNEQFF. CDR3 in DNA: TGTGCCAGCAGTTCGGGACAGGGGGCATACAATGAGCAGTTCTTC.